The present TCR beta chain was sequenced within a study of PD-L1 blockade in urothelial cancer. Study-wide context: Males with bladder-origin urothelial cancer constituted twenty-five of 29 patients.

Trimming removed 4 bases at V and 0 bases at J, with 19 bases between. The length of the CDR3 is 18 residues. Germline V gene sequence: CDR1 LNHDA, CDR2 SQIVND (reference sequence). Locally advanced or metastatic urothelial carcinoma was present in patients. Between 1 and 8 samples per patient were obtained, pretreatment and on-treatment. The protocol was immunoSEQ multiplex PCR, while the TCRdb copy is restricted to in-frame clones and leaves out a portion. The table records roughly 87,000 clones, around 90% of them present only once. The source material was PBMCs, sampled around atezolizumab (anti-PD-L1) treatment. The rearrangement uses TRBV19 and TRBJ2-1; D might be TRBD1 (6 bases). The TCR comes from an older woman with urothelial cancer. This chain's CDR3 is CASSSTHPGQSSYNEQFF. In nucleotides, the CDR3 is TGTGCCAGTAGTAGCACCCACCCCGGACAGAGCTCCTACAATGAGCAGTTCTTC.